Listed below are T cell receptor beta chains from one sample, sequenced in a study of vaccination effects on CD4 cells after COVID-19. Which antigens these TCRs recognize remains unknown. The data were produced by immunoSEQ multiplex PCR, yet TCRdb's version contains in-frame clones alone and is incomplete. The table includes about 41,000 clones, roughly 70% detected once. Sequencing used CD4+ T cells from PBMCs cultured with HCoV-OC43 spike peptides, obtained before COVID-19 vaccination. Source of these receptors: a human donor who received a COVID-19 vaccine. CDR3s include the opening cysteine and the closing phenylalanine or tryptophan. D genes are given only for firm matches. Rows may omit the clone size; those that give it use once, few, many or a size class.

v_call: TRBV23-1; d_call: NA; j_call: TRBJ1-1; clone_size: once; cdr3_nt: TGCGCCATGCGCACGATGAACACTGAAGCTTTCTTT; cdr3_aa: CAMRTMNTEAFF
v_call: TRBV29-1; d_call: NA; j_call: TRBJ2-1; clone_size: NA; cdr3_nt: TGCAGCGTTGAAGATCTAAGGTTGGATCTGACTCACAATGAGCAGTTCTTC; cdr3_aa: CSVEDLRLDLTHNEQFF
v_call: TRBV28; d_call: NA; j_call: TRBJ1-1; clone_size: NA; cdr3_nt: TGTGCCAGCACCGGACGGCAGAACACTGAAGCTTTCTTT; cdr3_aa: CASTGRQNTEAFF
v_call: TRBV28; d_call: TRBD1; j_call: TRBJ1-6; clone_size: NA; cdr3_nt: TGTGCCAGCAGGCAGACAGGGTTTTCACCCCTCCACTTT; cdr3_aa: CASRQTGFSPLHF
v_call: TRBV28; d_call: TRBD1; j_call: TRBJ1-5; clone_size: NA; cdr3_nt: TGTGCCAGCAGTTTGAGGGGGCGCGGCAATCAGCCCCAGCATTTT; cdr3_aa: CASSLRGRGNQPQHF
v_call: TRBV19; d_call: TRBD2; j_call: TRBJ2-1; clone_size: NA; cdr3_nt: TGTGCCAGTAAAAGGCTAGCGGGCAATGAGCAGTTCTTC; cdr3_aa: CASKRLAGNEQFF
v_call: TRBV28; d_call: NA; j_call: TRBJ2-7; clone_size: NA; cdr3_nt: TGTGCCAGCAGTCCCCACGTTCGACAGAAATCCACCTACGAGCAGTACTTC; cdr3_aa: CASSPHVRQKSTYEQYF
v_call: TRBV6-2/TRBV6-3; d_call: NA; j_call: TRBJ2-3; clone_size: NA; cdr3_nt: TGTGCCAGCAGTTGGGGTTATACGCAGTATTTT; cdr3_aa: CASSWGYTQYF
v_call: TRBV5-4; d_call: NA; j_call: TRBJ1-1; clone_size: NA; cdr3_nt: TGTGCCAGCAGCTACCGGGGCATGAACACTGAAGCTTTCTTT; cdr3_aa: CASSYRGMNTEAFF
v_call: TRBV2; d_call: NA; j_call: TRBJ1-3; clone_size: few; cdr3_nt: TGTGCCAGCAGTGAAGTCTCTGGAAACACCATATATTTT; cdr3_aa: CASSEVSGNTIYF
v_call: TRBV3-1/TRBV3-2; d_call: NA; j_call: TRBJ1-2; clone_size: NA; cdr3_nt: TGTGCCAGCCGCCACGATGGTGGCTACACCTTC; cdr3_aa: CASRHDGGYTF
v_call: TRBV4-1; d_call: NA; j_call: TRBJ2-2; clone_size: NA; cdr3_nt: TGCGCCAGCAGCCAAGCATGGGGGAAGAACACCGGGGAGCTGTTTTTT; cdr3_aa: CASSQAWGKNTGELFF
v_call: TRBV9; d_call: NA; j_call: TRBJ2-1; clone_size: NA; cdr3_nt: TGTGCCAGCATCCCCGGGGAGGGGGCGCTTGATGAGCAGTTCTTC; cdr3_aa: CASIPGEGALDEQFF
v_call: TRBV12-3/TRBV12-4; d_call: NA; j_call: TRBJ1-2; clone_size: NA; cdr3_nt: TGTGCCAGCACCCTAGGGGTTTTTTATGGCTACACCTTC; cdr3_aa: CASTLGVFYGYTF
v_call: TRBV7-2; d_call: TRBD2; j_call: TRBJ2-7; clone_size: NA; cdr3_nt: TGTGCCAGCTCCCGACTAGCGGGTGTATCCTACGAGCAGTACTTC; cdr3_aa: CASSRLAGVSYEQYF
v_call: TRBV7-9; d_call: NA; j_call: TRBJ2-1; clone_size: NA; cdr3_nt: TGTGCCATCGACGGGACACTTGATTACAATGAGCAGTTCTTC; cdr3_aa: CAIDGTLDYNEQFF
v_call: TRBV4-2; d_call: NA; j_call: TRBJ1-2; clone_size: NA; cdr3_nt: TGTGCCAGCAGCCAAGATAGTGGCTACACCTTC; cdr3_aa: CASSQDSGYTF
v_call: TRBV28; d_call: NA; j_call: TRBJ1-3; clone_size: NA; cdr3_nt: TGTGCCAGCAGTTTAGGGGGGAACGTCGGAAACACCATATATTTT; cdr3_aa: CASSLGGNVGNTIYF
v_call: TRBV27; d_call: NA; j_call: TRBJ1-6; clone_size: NA; cdr3_nt: TGTGCCAGCAGTTTTTCCGGACTGAATTCACCCCTCCACTTT; cdr3_aa: CASSFSGLNSPLHF
v_call: TRBV5-6; d_call: TRBD1; j_call: TRBJ2-7; clone_size: NA; cdr3_nt: TGTGCCAGCAGAACCACAGGGGGGACCTACGAGCAGTACTTC; cdr3_aa: CASRTTGGTYEQYF
v_call: TRBV20-1; d_call: NA; j_call: TRBJ2-3; clone_size: NA; cdr3_nt: TGCAGTGCTAGTGCCGCGGATAGCACAGATACGCAGTATTTT; cdr3_aa: CSASAADSTDTQYF
v_call: TRBV2; d_call: NA; j_call: TRBJ1-1; clone_size: NA; cdr3_nt: TGTGCCAGTGGTTACACTGAAGCTTTCTTT; cdr3_aa: CASGYTEAFF
v_call: TRBV28; d_call: TRBD1; j_call: TRBJ2-7; clone_size: NA; cdr3_nt: TGTGCCAGCAAAAAAGTCGGGACAGGCTATCCCTACGAGCAGTACTTC; cdr3_aa: CASKKVGTGYPYEQYF
v_call: TRBV11-1; d_call: TRBD1; j_call: TRBJ1-1; clone_size: NA; cdr3_nt: TGTGCCAGCAGCTTTGACAGGGGGCAAAACACTGAAGCTTTCTTT; cdr3_aa: CASSFDRGQNTEAFF
v_call: TRBV28; d_call: NA; j_call: TRBJ1-6; clone_size: NA; cdr3_nt: TGTGCCAGCAGTAGGGACAACGCCTGGGGGTCACCCCTCCACTTT; cdr3_aa: CASSRDNAWGSPLHF
v_call: TRBV6-1; d_call: NA; j_call: TRBJ2-1; clone_size: NA; cdr3_nt: TGTGCCAGCAGTGAAGCCCTTTGGTCTGAGCAGTTCTTC; cdr3_aa: CASSEALWSEQFF
v_call: TRBV7-2; d_call: NA; j_call: TRBJ2-1; clone_size: NA; cdr3_nt: TGTGCCAGCAATATCGTGGAGATCGGTGAGCAGTTCTTC; cdr3_aa: CASNIVEIGEQFF
v_call: TRBV12-5; d_call: NA; j_call: TRBJ1-2; clone_size: NA; cdr3_nt: TGTGCTAGTGGTTTGGTACGATTCCGGACTGGCTATGGCTACACCTTC; cdr3_aa: CASGLVRFRTGYGYTF
v_call: TRBV7-9; d_call: TRBD2; j_call: TRBJ2-3; clone_size: NA; cdr3_nt: TGTGCCAGCCTCCGGACTAGCGGAACCACAGATACGCAGTATTTT; cdr3_aa: CASLRTSGTTDTQYF
v_call: TRBV6-5; d_call: TRBD1; j_call: TRBJ1-1; clone_size: NA; cdr3_nt: TGTGCCAGCAGCTCGACAGGGTGGACTGAAGCTTTCTTT; cdr3_aa: CASSSTGWTEAFF
v_call: TRBV7-6; d_call: NA; j_call: TRBJ2-2; clone_size: few; cdr3_nt: TGTGCCAGCAGCTTAAATGGAGGAACTGGAACCGGGGAGCTGTTTTTT; cdr3_aa: CASSLNGGTGTGELFF
v_call: TRBV5-4; d_call: NA; j_call: TRBJ2-5; clone_size: NA; cdr3_nt: TGTGCCAGCGGGACTCAGGAAACCCAGTACTTC; cdr3_aa: CASGTQETQYF
v_call: TRBV9; d_call: NA; j_call: TRBJ1-2; clone_size: NA; cdr3_nt: TGTGCCAGCAGCGGGAGCTATGGCTACACCTTC; cdr3_aa: CASSGSYGYTF
v_call: TRBV30; d_call: TRBD1; j_call: TRBJ1-1; clone_size: NA; cdr3_nt: TGTGCCTGGAGGAAAACAGGGGTTGCTACTGAAGCTTTCTTT; cdr3_aa: CAWRKTGVATEAFF
v_call: TRBV2; d_call: TRBD1; j_call: TRBJ1-6; clone_size: few; cdr3_nt: TGTGCCAGCAGTGGCCAGGGGGATTCACCCCTCCACTTT; cdr3_aa: CASSGQGDSPLHF
v_call: TRBV5-4; d_call: NA; j_call: TRBJ2-1; clone_size: NA; cdr3_nt: TGTGCCAGCAGCTTGGGGGGAGGAGGGTACAATGAGCAGTTCTTC; cdr3_aa: CASSLGGGGYNEQFF
v_call: TRBV18; d_call: NA; j_call: TRBJ1-5; clone_size: NA; cdr3_nt: TGTGCCAGCTCACCACCGGGAAAAAATCAGCCCCAGCATTTT; cdr3_aa: CASSPPGKNQPQHF
v_call: TRBV5-1; d_call: NA; j_call: TRBJ1-3; clone_size: NA; cdr3_nt: TGCGCCAGCAGCTTTCAGCAGGGGCGCAGGGTTAGTGGAAACACCATATATTTT; cdr3_aa: CASSFQQGRRVSGNTIYF
v_call: TRBV28; d_call: NA; j_call: TRBJ1-2; clone_size: NA; cdr3_nt: TGTGCCAGCAGTGAGGGGTTGGTCAATGGCTACACCTTC; cdr3_aa: CASSEGLVNGYTF
v_call: TRBV7-9; d_call: NA; j_call: TRBJ2-7; clone_size: few; cdr3_nt: TGTGCCAGCAGCTTAGACGGGCCGTACGAGCAGTACTTC; cdr3_aa: CASSLDGPYEQYF
v_call: TRBV6-2/TRBV6-3; d_call: NA; j_call: TRBJ2-2; clone_size: NA; cdr3_nt: TGTGCCAGCAGTTATGCGTACGACACCGGGGAGCTGTTTTTT; cdr3_aa: CASSYAYDTGELFF
v_call: TRBV4-1; d_call: NA; j_call: TRBJ1-5; clone_size: NA; cdr3_nt: TGCGCCAGCAGCCAAGATCGGATAAGGGGAGGCAATCAGCCCCAGCATTTT; cdr3_aa: CASSQDRIRGGNQPQHF
v_call: TRBV24-1; d_call: NA; j_call: TRBJ2-1; clone_size: NA; cdr3_nt: TGTGCCACCAGTGATTCCCTCAGGGTAAGGTTCTTC; cdr3_aa: CATSDSLRVRFF
v_call: TRBV5-5; d_call: NA; j_call: TRBJ1-1; clone_size: NA; cdr3_nt: TGTGCCAGCAGCTTCGGACATACCAACACTGAAGCTTTCTTT; cdr3_aa: CASSFGHTNTEAFF
v_call: TRBV6-2/TRBV6-3; d_call: NA; j_call: TRBJ1-1; clone_size: NA; cdr3_nt: TGTGCCAGCAGTTACACACAGAACACTGAAGCTTTCTTT; cdr3_aa: CASSYTQNTEAFF
v_call: TRBV6-5; d_call: NA; j_call: TRBJ2-5; clone_size: NA; cdr3_nt: TGTGCCAGCACCCCCAAGACCCGGCACCAAGAGACCCAGTACTTC; cdr3_aa: CASTPKTRHQETQYF
v_call: TRBV20-1; d_call: TRBD2; j_call: TRBJ2-1; clone_size: NA; cdr3_nt: TGCAGTGCTAATGATGCGGGAGGCCGTCACAGGGAGCAGTTCTTC; cdr3_aa: CSANDAGGRHREQFF
v_call: TRBV30; d_call: NA; j_call: TRBJ1-4; clone_size: NA; cdr3_nt: TGTGCCTGGAGTATGGGGGGGGATGAAAAACTGTTTTTT; cdr3_aa: CAWSMGGDEKLFF
v_call: TRBV29-1; d_call: TRBD2; j_call: TRBJ2-7; clone_size: NA; cdr3_nt: TGCAGCGCTCGTATAGCGGGAGACCTATCCTACGAGCAGTACTTC; cdr3_aa: CSARIAGDLSYEQYF
v_call: TRBV24-1; d_call: NA; j_call: TRBJ2-3; clone_size: NA; cdr3_nt: TGTGCCACCAGTGCGGAACTAGCAACAGATACGCAGTATTTT; cdr3_aa: CATSAELATDTQYF
v_call: TRBV7-9; d_call: NA; j_call: TRBJ2-1; clone_size: few; cdr3_nt: TGTGCCAGCAATGACAATGAGCAGTTCTTC; cdr3_aa: CASNDNEQFF
v_call: TRBV30; d_call: NA; j_call: TRBJ2-7; clone_size: once; cdr3_nt: TGTGCCTGGAATTCCCTAAGGGACACCCCCTACGAGCAGTACTTC; cdr3_aa: CAWNSLRDTPYEQYF
v_call: TRBV4-3; d_call: TRBD1; j_call: TRBJ1-6; clone_size: few; cdr3_nt: TGCGCCAGCAGCCAAGATCCTCGACAGGGGCCCCCTCCCCTCCACTTT; cdr3_aa: CASSQDPRQGPPPLHF
v_call: TRBV7-9; d_call: TRBD2; j_call: TRBJ2-4; clone_size: NA; cdr3_nt: TGTGCCAGCAGCTTAGGCTACAGCGGGGACCCAAGGAACATTCAGTACTTC; cdr3_aa: CASSLGYSGDPRNIQYF